The entry below describes one T cell receptor (beta chain). PCR was performed a second time for about 7 to 12 cycles using a sample-barcoded 5' primer and a J-beta primer mix. TCRdb called the 5' RACE reads again in MiXCR, with one record for every CDR3 protein. The sample includes around 970,000 distinct CDR3 sequences, roughly half of them seen just once. These data belong to a study of blood T cells in healthy people across ages. V was trimmed by 8 bases and J by 6 bases, leaving 15 bases between them. The germline V gene encodes CDR1 ENHRY and CDR2 SYGVKD. The length of the CDR3 is 13 residues. Sequences were obtained from blood. This sequence joins TRBV10-3 and TRBJ2-3; D uncertain. The sequence derives from a woman aged 55-69 years in good health. CDR3 in DNA: TGTGCCATCGGGATGGACCCTGGGGATACGCAGTATTTT. Translation: CAIGMDPGDTQYF.